This T cell receptor (beta chain) comes out of a study of technical replicates of blood from a handful of donors. Here immunoSEQ multiplex PCR was the method, and the copy in TCRdb shows in-frame clones only, minus some. The data hold about 89,000 clones, with just under 95% observed a single time. Germline V gene lookup returns CDR1 SGHAT and CDR2 FQNNGV. V lost 5 bases to trimming and J lost 1 base, with 14 bases between them. The CDR3 has 15 amino acids. Specimen: T cells isolated from PBMCs. The clonotype originates from a human donor in good health. The chain combines TRBV11-2 with TRBJ1-1; possible D gene TRBD1, 6 bases. The CDR3 sequence: CASSRRGGPNTEAFF. In nucleotides, the CDR3 is TGTGCCAGCAGCCGTAGGGGGGGCCCGAACACTGAAGCTTTCTTT.